This T cell receptor beta chain originates from a study of T cell responses to AZD1222 COVID-19 vaccine. Sequencing used immunoSEQ multiplex PCR; TCRdb keeps in-frame clones, though not all of them. The table lists fewer than 200,000 clones, 85% to 95% of them singletons. This CDR3 has 13 amino acids. Between the trimmed V and J ends, which lost 3 bases and 1 base, there was a span of 9 bases. Germline CDR1 and CDR2: GTSNPN and SVGIG (reference sequence). About this clone: Different DNA sequences within this sample yield the same CDR3.

The sequences come from peripheral blood, collected on day 0 of AZD1222 vaccination. V usage is TRBV30 and J usage is TRBJ1-2; D unresolved. The receptor was derived from an adult in good health. CDR3 bases: TGTGCCTGGAGCTTGGGCGGTAACTATGGCTACACCTTC. Translation gives CAWSLGGNYGYTF.